This paragraph covers one T cell receptor beta chain sequence. The CDR3 is made up of 18 amino acids. Sequencing was performed with immunoSEQ multiplex PCR; in TCRdb, only in-frame clones are kept and a portion is missing. The data show tens of thousands of clones, with about 92% seen just once and 1.5% to 2% held by the top ten. The entry originates in a study of T cell changes during pregnancy in multiple sclerosis. This rearrangement joins TRBV21-1 to TRBJ1-2. TRBV21-1 is reported as a pseudogene. The clonotype comes from a female donor with multiple sclerosis, enrolled in a pregnancy study. This specimen was peripheral blood, taken in the second trimester of pregnancy. The CDR3 DNA reads as TGTGCCAGCAGCAAATCGGAGCTCCGGGGATTAGCTAACTATGGCTACACCTTC. It yields the protein CASSKSELRGLANYGYTF.